These 29 T cell receptor beta chains were sequenced from one sample in a study of prognosis after radiotherapy for stage I lung cancer. Genomic DNA provided the template from which TCR beta CDR3 was amplified by two-round multiplex PCR. For every TRBV and TRBJ gene, a specific primer was used in first-round PCR. TCRdb ran MiXCR on the multiplex PCR reads and lists one entry per CDR3 protein. The sample has more than 30,000 distinct CDR3 sequences, about 30% seen once; the top ten hold 33%. The sequences come from PBMCs, collected before or after stereotactic body radiation therapy (not recorded which). The source of these receptors is a donor over 45 with non-small cell lung cancer.

The rearrangement uses TRBV28 and TRBJ2-3; weak D call: TRBD2 (6 bases). Germline CDR1 and CDR2: MDHEN and SYDVKM. The CDR3 length is 15 residues. V was trimmed by 3 bases and J by 8 bases, leaving 18 bases between them. The CDR3 bases are TGTGCCAGCAGTTTGGGGGGTCGTAGTGTCGGTACGCAGTATTTT. It codes for CASSLGGRSVGTQYF.

About this clonotype itself: Only one base separates this from a far larger clonotype, so it likely reflects a read error. J is TRBJ2-5 and V is TRBV6-4; 8 positions match TRBD1. The J segment lost 4 bases and the V segment lost 5 bases, leaving 6 bases of the junction unmatched. The length of the CDR3 is 14 residues. Germline CDR1 MRHNA, CDR2 SNTAGT. The CDR3 loop is CASSYTGGAETQYF. Written as DNA, the CDR3 is TGTGCCAGCAGTTACACAGGGGGAGCAGAGACCCAGTACTTC.

This clonotype is medium-sized within its sample. The chain employs TRBV6-1 and TRBJ2-7; perhaps TRBD1 as D (5 bases). The CDR3 has 15 residues. The germline V gene has CDR1 MNHNS and CDR2 SASEGT. Trimming shortened V by 3 bases and J by 2 bases, and 14 bases separated the two germline ends. The CDR3: CASSDVGASAYEQYF. The CDR3 nucleotides are TGTGCCAGCAGTGACGTTGGGGCCTCAGCCTACGAGCAGTACTTC.

Note on this clonotype: A junction boundary mismatches the germline segment, possibly from a read error. V and J are TRBV2 and TRBJ1-6; D gene unclear. This CDR3 has 15 amino acids. From germline, CDR1 is SNHLY and CDR2 FYNNEI. As DNA, the CDR3 is TGTGCTAGCAGTAAAAGGCGCTCCTATAATTCACCCCTCCACTTT. Protein sequence: CASSKRRSYNSPLHF.

This clonotype came up many times. This sequence joins TRBV30 and TRBJ2-7; 10 nucleotides match TRBD2. The CDR3 has 16 amino acids. Germline CDR1 and CDR2: GTSNPN and SVGIG (reference sequence). With V trimmed by 3 bases and J by 6 bases, 14 bases remained unmatched. CDR3 region: CAWSGGASGRIVEQYF. The CDR3 DNA sequence: TGTGCCTGGAGCGGTGGGGCTAGCGGGAGAATTGTCGAGCAGTACTTC.

This clonotype was recorded at least ten times. V and J are TRBV9 and TRBJ2-2; 9 positions match TRBD2. The CDR3 runs to 15 residues. Germline lookup yields CDR1 SGDLS and CDR2 YYNGEE. Trimming cost V 4 bases and J 6 bases; bases outside gene matches: 7. This CDR3 reads CASSFSGSGAGELFF. The CDR3 nucleotides are TGTGCCAGCAGCTTTAGCGGGAGCGGAGCCGGGGAGCTGTTTTTT.

This clonotype was observed many times. V is TRBV27 and J is TRBJ2-3; no definite D call. From germline, CDR1 is MNHEY and CDR2 SMNVEV (reference sequence). Trimming cost V 5 bases and J 1 base, with 16 bases left between them. The CDR3 length is 16 residues. The CDR3 DNA reads as TGTGCCAGCAGTCCGGACGGGTTAAGCGGCACAGATACGCAGTATTTT. Amino acid sequence: CASSPDGLSGTDTQYF.

For this clonotype: Germline is not matched at one junction end, which may reflect a read error. CDR3 sequence: CASISPRTGLSHEQYF. CDR3 nucleotides: TGTGCCAGCATTTCCCCTCGGACAGGGCTCTCCCACGAGCAGTACTTC. The chain is built from TRBV28 and TRBJ2-7, with 8 bases lining up with TRBD1. CDR1 MDHEN and CDR2 SYDVKM come from the germline V gene. The CDR3 covers 16 residues. The whole variable domain, remainder taken from reference TRBV28 and TRBJ2-7, is DVKVTQSSRYLVKRTGEKVFLECVQDMDHENMFWYRQDPGLGLRLIYFSYDVKMKEKGDIPEGYSVSREKKERFSLILESASTNQTSMYLCASISPRTGLSHEQYFGPGTRLTVT.

At least ten counts were recorded for this clonotype. The V gene is TRBV5-1, the J gene TRBJ1-3, with a weak D call TRBD1 (6 bases). The germline V gene encodes CDR1 SGHRS and CDR2 YFSETQ. V lost 0 bases and J lost 0, with 13 bases in between. The CDR3 is made up of 17 amino acids. CDR3 sequence (DNA): TGCGCCAGCAGCTTGGCCGGACAGCTTTCCTCTGGAAACACCATATATTTT. This translates into CASSLAGQLSSGNTIYF.

This clonotype was picked up many times. This chain connects TRBV5-5 to TRBJ2-5, with D perhaps assigned TRBD1 or TRBD2 (5 bases each). V dropped 2 bases and J dropped 5 bases, with 13 bases sitting between them. CDR1 and CDR2 from the germline V gene are SGHKS and YYEKEE (reference sequence). The CDR3 loop spans 14 amino acids. The CDR3 nucleotides are TGTGCCAGCAGCTTCGAGAGGGGTGCGGAGACCCAGTACTTC. Protein product: CASSFERGAETQYF.

This clonotype was seen more than once but under ten times. With a much larger clone just one base away, this may be a read error. The conserved phenylalanine or tryptophan is not found at the CDR3 terminus, so this likely reflects a read error. The rearrangement uses TRBV30 and TRBJ2-2; TRBD2 matches at 12 bases. The CDR3 contains 15 residues. V was clipped by 3 bases and J by 6 bases; unmatched bases: 5. From germline, CDR1 is GTSNPN and CDR2 SVGIG (reference sequence). The CDR3 sequence: CAWRQLAGGAGELFS. The CDR3 DNA sequence: TGTGCCTGGAGGCAACTAGCGGGAGGAGCCGGGGAGCTGTTTTCT.

Worth noting for this clonotype: This probably arose from a read error, given a far larger clone one base away. The chain is built from TRBV6-2 or TRBV6-3 and TRBJ1-5; no clear D gene. This CDR3 comprises 19 residues. Germline V gene sequence: CDR1 MNHEY, CDR2 SVGEGT. Trimming left V 6 bases short and J 1 base short, with 25 bases between. The CDR3: CASRTGGRCPEWSNQPQHF. In nucleotides, the CDR3 is TGTGCCAGCAGAACTGGTGGCAGGTGCCCCGAATGGAGCAATCAGCCCCAGCATTTT.

Of note for this clonotype: A read error is the likely source, as a far larger clone sits one nucleotide away. The gene calls are TRBV6-1 and TRBJ2-2, with 14 bases fitting TRBD2. The CDR3 loop spans 17 amino acids. Germline V lookup: CDR1 MNHNS, CDR2 SASEGT. The V gene end was trimmed by 8 bases and the J gene end by 7 bases; junction bases not matched to a gene: 12. CDR3 loop: CASYPATSGRADGELFF. Here the CDR3 DNA reads TGTGCCAGCTATCCCGCGACTAGCGGGAGGGCCGACGGGGAGCTGTTTTTT.

This clonotype has at least ten counts. This chain links TRBV19 with TRBJ1-4; the match to TRBD1 covers 7 bases. The CDR3 extends over 12 amino acids. Trimming cost V 5 bases and J 7 bases; bases outside gene matches: 1. Germline V gene sequence: CDR1 LNHDA, CDR2 SQIVND (reference sequence). CDR3 residues: CASSRQGEKLFF. As DNA, the CDR3 is TGTGCCAGTAGTCGACAGGGTGAAAAACTGTTTTTT. Complete variable domain (other parts from reference TRBV19 and TRBJ1-4): DGGITQSPKYLFRKEGQNVTLSCEQNLNHDAMYWYRQDPGQGLRLIYYSQIVNDFQKGDIAEGYSVSREKKESFPLTVTSAQKNPTAFYLCASSRQGEKLFFGSGTQLSVL.

This clonotype has a count of ten or more. This chain joins TRBV2 and TRBJ2-5; D may be TRBD2 (7 bases). The germline CDR1 and CDR2 sequences are SNHLY and FYNNEI. V was clipped by 9 bases and J by 0 bases, with 20 bases between them. The CDR3 extends over 16 amino acids. The CDR3 loop is CARGGGGRMYQETQYF. The CDR3 coding sequence is TGTGCCAGGGGGGGGGGCGGGCGAATGTACCAAGAGACCCAGTACTTC. The whole variable domain, remainder taken from reference TRBV2 and TRBJ2-5, is EPEVTQTPSHQVTQMGQEVILRCVPISNHLYFYWYRQILGQKVEFLVSFYNNEISEKSEIFDDQFSVERPDGSNFTLKIRSTKLEDSAMYFCARGGGGRMYQETQYFGPGTRLLVL.

The chain employs TRBV12-3 or TRBV12-4 and TRBJ1-1; no clear D. The CDR3 loop spans 13 amino acids. With 3 bases removed from V and 6 bases from J, the gap between germline ends came to 11 bases. This chain's CDR3 is CASSFKGWSEAFF. The CDR3 DNA reads TGTGCCAGCAGTTTTAAGGGTTGGTCTGAAGCTTTCTTT.

The sample holds many counts of this clonotype. The rearrangement links TRBV6-1 to TRBJ2-1; 8 nucleotides match TRBD2. Germline CDR1 MNHNS, CDR2 SASEGT. This CDR3 has 17 residues. Trimming removed 3 bases from V and 0 bases from J; junction bases left unmatched: 7. CDR3 in amino acids: CASSDPRLANSYNEQFF. The CDR3 DNA sequence: TGTGCCAGCAGTGACCCCCGACTAGCGAACTCCTACAATGAGCAGTTCTTC.

This clonotype was counted at least ten times. The chain employs TRBV2 and TRBJ2-2; 11 nucleotides line up with TRBD2. The CDR3 is made up of 16 amino acids. The V segment lost 6 bases and the J segment 6 bases; nucleotides outside the gene matches: 9. Germline V gene lookup returns CDR1 SNHLY and CDR2 FYNNEI. The chain's CDR3 is CASRGTSGEDAGELFF. DNA for the CDR3: TGTGCCAGCAGGGGGACTAGCGGAGAGGATGCCGGGGAGCTGTTTTTT.

This clonotype was seen ten or more times. The chain carries TRBV19 and TRBJ1-5, with 8 nucleotides matching TRBD1. There are 14 residues in the CDR3. V trimming: 9 bases; J trimming: 2 bases; junction bases outside the gene matches: 6. The germline V gene has CDR1 LNHDA and CDR2 SQIVND (reference sequence). CDR3 in DNA: TGTGCCAGCAGGGGGCGCCCCGGCAATCAGCCCCAGCATTTT. This sequence encodes CASRGRPGNQPQHF.

This clonotype has just a few counts. This chain connects TRBV28 to TRBJ2-5, with 13 bases aligning to TRBD2. There are 19 residues in the CDR3. Trimming at V came to 8 bases and at J to 1 base, leaving 16 bases not matched to a gene. Per germline, CDR1 MDHEN and CDR2 SYDVKM. The CDR3 DNA follows: TGTGCCAGCTCGTCGCCCCCGGGGACTAGCGGGACGCTCCAAGAGACCCAGTACTTC. Its translation is CASSSPPGTSGTLQETQYF.

This clonotype was observed at least ten times. The V call is TRBV7-3, the J call TRBJ2-1; 12 bases align to TRBD1. After removal of 5 bases from V and 6 bases from J, the junction contained 8 bases not matched to a gene. From germline, CDR1 is SGHTA and CDR2 FQGTGA. The CDR3 runs to 16 residues. The CDR3 is CASSRHGTGGRNEQFF. The CDR3 nucleotides are TGTGCCAGCAGCCGCCACGGGACAGGGGGCCGCAATGAGCAGTTCTTC.

This clonotype has a count of ten or more. The V gene is TRBV29-1, the J gene TRBJ2-5; 7 bases line up with TRBD1. Trimming removed 6 bases from V and 5 bases from J; junction bases left unmatched: 9. Germline assignment: CDR1 SQVTM and CDR2 ANQGSEA. CDR3 length: 13 amino acids. The CDR3 here is CSVGGQTSETQYF. As DNA, the CDR3 is TGCAGCGTAGGGGGACAGACTTCGGAGACCCAGTACTTC.

As concerns this clonotype: This probably arose from a read error, given a far larger clone one base away. The chain has TRBV6-2 or TRBV6-3 and TRBJ1-5; D is unclear. Trimming left V 10 bases short and J 7 bases short, with 14 bases between. CDR3 length: 12 residues. CDR1 and CDR2 (germline): MNHEY, SVGEGT. The CDR3 coding sequence is TGTGCCATCCGGTCCTTAAACCAGCCCCAGCATTTT. Translated: CAIRSLNQPQHF.

The table lists this clonotype with a count of one. This probably arose from a read error, given a far larger clone one base away. This chain connects TRBV6-9 to TRBJ2-3, with TRBD1 as a possible D gene (6 bases). Germline V CDR1 and CDR2: MNHGY, SVAAGI. The CDR3 length is 15 residues. Trimming took off 6 bases at V and 0 bases at J, with 13 bases between the two ends. The CDR3 loop reads CASRLQGLSTDTQYF. The CDR3 DNA sequence: TGTGCCAGCAGACTACAGGGATTAAGCACAGATACGCAGTATTTT.

This clonotype was observed at least ten times. V usage is TRBV20-1 and J usage is TRBJ2-5; the match to TRBD2 covers 9 bases. In germline, CDR1 is DFQATT, CDR2 SNEGSKA (reference sequence). There are 17 residues in the CDR3. Trimming removed 0 bases from V and 0 bases from J; junction bases left unmatched: 8. CDR3 in amino acids: CSARDIGSGGYQETQYF. The CDR3 coding sequence is TGCAGTGCTAGAGATATCGGAAGCGGGGGGTACCAAGAGACCCAGTACTTC.

This clonotype was recorded many times. This chain links TRBV9 with TRBJ2-1; 9 nucleotides agree with TRBD2. The CDR3 length is 19 residues. Germline CDR1 reads SGDLS; CDR2 reads YYNGEE. V gave up 0 bases and J gave up 4 bases; unmatched junction bases: 14. Here the CDR3 reads CASSVDPFPAGGPYNEQFF. The CDR3, as DNA: TGTGCCAGCAGCGTAGACCCATTCCCAGCGGGGGGCCCTTACAATGAGCAGTTCTTC.

In this sample, this clonotype turned up many times. This sequence joins TRBV5-1 and TRBJ2-2; D is unresolved. The CDR3 sequence is 12 residues long. V was shortened by 4 bases and J by 7 bases, with 8 bases between the two germline ends. From germline, CDR1 is SGHRS and CDR2 YFSETQ. CDR3 residues: CASSIGGGELFF. The CDR3 coding sequence is TGCGCCAGCAGCATAGGTGGCGGGGAGCTGTTTTTT.

This clonotype has at least ten counts. This chain connects TRBV6-5 to TRBJ1-6; no clear D gene. V lost 0 bases and J lost 12, with 6 bases in between. There are 12 residues in the CDR3. From germline, CDR1 is MNHEY and CDR2 SVGAGI. DNA of the CDR3: TGTGCCAGCAGTTACTCGGGTCTACCCCTCCACTTT. Translating it yields CASSYSGLPLHF.

This clonotype was recorded many times. The chain is built from TRBV2 and TRBJ2-7; unclear D gene. Deletions cut 4 bases from V and 4 bases from J, with 20 bases between. This CDR3 comprises 16 residues. Germline V gene lookup returns CDR1 SNHLY and CDR2 FYNNEI. For the CDR3, the DNA is TGTGCCAGCAGTGGCCACTTCGAACCGGATATGTACGAGCAGTACTTC. It specifies CASSGHFEPDMYEQYF.